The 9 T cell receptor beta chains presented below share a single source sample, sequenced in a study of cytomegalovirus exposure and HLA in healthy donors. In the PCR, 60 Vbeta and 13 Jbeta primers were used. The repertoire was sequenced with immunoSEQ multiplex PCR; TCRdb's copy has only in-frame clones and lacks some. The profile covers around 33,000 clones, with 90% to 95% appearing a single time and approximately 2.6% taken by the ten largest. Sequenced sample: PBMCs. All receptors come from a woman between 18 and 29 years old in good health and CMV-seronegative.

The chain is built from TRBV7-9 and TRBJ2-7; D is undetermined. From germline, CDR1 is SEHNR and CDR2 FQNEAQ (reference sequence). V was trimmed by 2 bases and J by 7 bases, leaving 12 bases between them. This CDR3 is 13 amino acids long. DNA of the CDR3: TGTGCCAGCAGCTTACCCACATACACGGAGCAGTACTTC. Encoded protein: CASSLPTYTEQYF. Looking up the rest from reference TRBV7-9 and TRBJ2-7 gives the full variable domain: DTGVSQNPRHKITKRGQNVTFRCDPISEHNRLYWYRQTLGQGPEFLTYFQNEAQLEKSRLLSDRFSAERPKGSFSTLEIQRTEQGDSAMYLCASSLPTYTEQYFGPGTRLTVT.

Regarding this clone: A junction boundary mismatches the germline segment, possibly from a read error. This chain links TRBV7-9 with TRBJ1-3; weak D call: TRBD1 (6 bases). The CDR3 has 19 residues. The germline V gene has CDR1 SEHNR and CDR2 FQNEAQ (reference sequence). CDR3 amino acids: CSSSSPETGSPYSGNTIYF. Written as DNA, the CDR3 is TGTTCCAGCAGCTCCCCCGAGACAGGCTCTCCTTACTCTGGAAACACCATATATTTT.

In nucleotides, the CDR3 is TGTGCCAGCAGCTTGAGAGGGGGCGCAAACACTGAAGCTTTCTTT. Its protein is CASSLRGGANTEAFF. V usage is TRBV5-5 and J usage is TRBJ1-1, with 7 bases lining up with TRBD1. The germline V gene encodes CDR1 SGHKS and CDR2 YYEKEE (reference sequence). The CDR3 runs 15 residues. V dropped 1 base and J dropped 2; count of bases not matched to a gene: 5.

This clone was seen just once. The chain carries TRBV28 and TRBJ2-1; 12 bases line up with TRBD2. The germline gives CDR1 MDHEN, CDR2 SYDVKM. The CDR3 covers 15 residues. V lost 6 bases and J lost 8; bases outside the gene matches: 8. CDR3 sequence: CASRTGTSGFDEQFF. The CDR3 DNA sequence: TGTGCCAGCAGGACCGGGACTAGCGGGTTTGATGAGCAGTTCTTC.

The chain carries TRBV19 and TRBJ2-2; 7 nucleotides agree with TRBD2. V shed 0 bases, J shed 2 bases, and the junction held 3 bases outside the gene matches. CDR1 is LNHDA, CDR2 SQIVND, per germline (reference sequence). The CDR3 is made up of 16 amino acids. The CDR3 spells CASSIDGAGNTGELFF. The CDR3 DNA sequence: TGTGCCAGTAGTATAGATGGAGCGGGAAACACCGGGGAGCTGTTTTTT.

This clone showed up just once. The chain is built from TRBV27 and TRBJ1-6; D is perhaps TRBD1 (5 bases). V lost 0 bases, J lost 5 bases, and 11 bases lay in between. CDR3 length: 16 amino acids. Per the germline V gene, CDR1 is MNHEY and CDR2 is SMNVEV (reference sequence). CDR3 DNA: TGTGCCAGCAGTTTATCGGTTTGGGGGGATAATTCACCCCTCCACTTT. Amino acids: CASSLSVWGDNSPLHF.

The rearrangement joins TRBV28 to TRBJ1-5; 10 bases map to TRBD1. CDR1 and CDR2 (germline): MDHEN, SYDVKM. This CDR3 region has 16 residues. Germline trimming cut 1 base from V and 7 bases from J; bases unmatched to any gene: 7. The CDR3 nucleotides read TGTGCCAGCAGTTTATTCGGACAGGGGGGAGGGCAGCCCCAGCATTTT. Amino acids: CASSLFGQGGGQPQHF.

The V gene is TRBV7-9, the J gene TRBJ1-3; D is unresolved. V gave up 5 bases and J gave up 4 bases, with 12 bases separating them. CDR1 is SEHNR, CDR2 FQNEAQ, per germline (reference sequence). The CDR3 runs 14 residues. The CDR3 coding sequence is TGTGCCAGCAGCCAGACTCAGTTGGGAAACACCATATATTTT. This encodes CASSQTQLGNTIYF.

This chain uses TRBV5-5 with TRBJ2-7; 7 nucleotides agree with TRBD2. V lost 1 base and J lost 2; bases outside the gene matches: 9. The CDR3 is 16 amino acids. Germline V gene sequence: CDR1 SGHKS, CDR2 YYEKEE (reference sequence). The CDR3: CASSLSASGITYEQYF. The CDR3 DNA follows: TGTGCCAGCAGCTTGAGCGCCAGCGGGATTACCTACGAGCAGTACTTC.